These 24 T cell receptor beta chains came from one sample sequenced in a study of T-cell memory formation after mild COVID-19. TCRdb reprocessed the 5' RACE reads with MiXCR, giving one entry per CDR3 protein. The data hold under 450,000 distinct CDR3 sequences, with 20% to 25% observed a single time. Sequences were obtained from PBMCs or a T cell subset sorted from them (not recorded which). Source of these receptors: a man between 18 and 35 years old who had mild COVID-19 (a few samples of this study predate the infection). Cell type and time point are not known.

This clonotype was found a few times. CDR3 sequence: CATRTASSGNTIYF. Here the CDR3 DNA reads TGTGCCACCAGGACAGCCTCATCTGGAAACACCATATATTTT. The chain joins TRBV15 to TRBJ1-3, with a weak D call TRBD1 (5 bases). The ends were cut back, 6 bases at V and 1 base at J, with 10 bases in the middle. Germline values: CDR1 LNHNV, CDR2 YYDKDF (reference sequence). This CDR3 is built from 14 residues.

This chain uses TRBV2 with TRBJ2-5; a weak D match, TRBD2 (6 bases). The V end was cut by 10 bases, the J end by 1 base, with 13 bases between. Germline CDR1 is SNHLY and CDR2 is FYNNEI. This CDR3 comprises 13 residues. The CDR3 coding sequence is TGTGCCATCCCCGGGACTCTCCAAGAGACCCAGTACTTC. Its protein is CAIPGTLQETQYF. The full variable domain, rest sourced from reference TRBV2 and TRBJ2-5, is EPEVTQTPSHQVTQMGQEVILRCVPISNHLYFYWYRQILGQKVEFLVSFYNNEISEKSEIFDDQFSVERPDGSNFTLKIRSTKLEDSAMYFCAIPGTLQETQYFGPGTRLLVL.

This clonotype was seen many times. The CDR3 here is CASSTAVQGEQYV. The DNA of the CDR3 is TGTGCCAGCAGTACGGCCGTACAGGGAGAGCAGTACGTC. J is TRBJ2-7 and V is TRBV14, with D possibly matching TRBD1 (6 bases). CDR1 is SGHDN and CDR2 is FVKESK in the germline V gene. V was pared by 6 bases and J by 7 bases, with 16 bases between. This CDR3 is built from 13 residues.

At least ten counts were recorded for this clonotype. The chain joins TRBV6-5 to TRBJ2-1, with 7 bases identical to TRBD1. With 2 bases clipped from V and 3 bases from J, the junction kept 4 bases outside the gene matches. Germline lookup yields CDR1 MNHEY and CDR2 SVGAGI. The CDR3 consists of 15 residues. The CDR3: CASSYETGFYNEQFF. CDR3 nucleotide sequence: TGTGCCAGCAGTTACGAGACAGGGTTCTACAATGAGCAGTTCTTC.

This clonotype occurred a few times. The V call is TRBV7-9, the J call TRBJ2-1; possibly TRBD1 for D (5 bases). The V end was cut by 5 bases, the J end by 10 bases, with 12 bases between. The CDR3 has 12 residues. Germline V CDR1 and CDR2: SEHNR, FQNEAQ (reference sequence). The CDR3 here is CASSEDSREQFF. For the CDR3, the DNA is TGTGCCAGCAGCGAAGACAGCAGGGAGCAGTTCTTC.

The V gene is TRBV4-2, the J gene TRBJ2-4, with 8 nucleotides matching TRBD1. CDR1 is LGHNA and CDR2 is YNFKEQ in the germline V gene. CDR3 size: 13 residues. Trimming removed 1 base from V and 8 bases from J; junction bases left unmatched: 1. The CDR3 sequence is CASSQAQGDIQYF. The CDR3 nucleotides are TGTGCCAGCAGCCAAGCACAGGGGGACATTCAGTACTTC.

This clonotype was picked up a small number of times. CDR3 bases: TGCGCCAGCAGCCAAGAGACAGGGGTGATGAAGACCCAGTACTTC. Translation: CASSQETGVMKTQYF. The chain links TRBV4-1 to TRBJ2-5, with TRBD1 matching over 8 bases. The CDR3 extends over 15 amino acids. From germline, CDR1 is MGHRA and CDR2 YSYEKL. V shed 0 bases, J shed 6 bases, and the junction held 6 bases outside the gene matches.

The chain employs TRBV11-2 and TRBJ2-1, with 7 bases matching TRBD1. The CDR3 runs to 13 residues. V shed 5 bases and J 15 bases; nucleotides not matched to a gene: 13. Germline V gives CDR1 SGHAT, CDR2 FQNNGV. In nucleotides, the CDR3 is TGTGCCAGCAGCCACCTCAGACAGGGAAATTGGTTCTTC. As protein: CASSHLRQGNWFF. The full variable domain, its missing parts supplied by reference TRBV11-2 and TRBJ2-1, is EAGVAQSPRYKIIEKRQSVAFWCNPISGHATLYWYQQILGQGPKLLIQFQNNGVVDDSQLPKDRFSAERLKGVDSTLKIQPAKLEDSAVYLCASSHLRQGNWFFGPGTRLTVL.

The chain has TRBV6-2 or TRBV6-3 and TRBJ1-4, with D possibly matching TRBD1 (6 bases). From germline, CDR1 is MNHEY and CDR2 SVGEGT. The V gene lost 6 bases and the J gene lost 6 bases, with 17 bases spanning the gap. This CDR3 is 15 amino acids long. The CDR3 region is CASSRWGGRYEKLFF. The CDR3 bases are TGTGCCAGCAGCCGTTGGGGGGGCCGTTATGAAAAACTGTTTTTT.

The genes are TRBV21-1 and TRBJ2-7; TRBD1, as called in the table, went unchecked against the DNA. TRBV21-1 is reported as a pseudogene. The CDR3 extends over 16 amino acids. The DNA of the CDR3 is TGTGCCAGCAGCGGAGGGGGGACAGCAGTACCCTACGAGCAGTACGTC. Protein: CASSGGGTAVPYEQYV.

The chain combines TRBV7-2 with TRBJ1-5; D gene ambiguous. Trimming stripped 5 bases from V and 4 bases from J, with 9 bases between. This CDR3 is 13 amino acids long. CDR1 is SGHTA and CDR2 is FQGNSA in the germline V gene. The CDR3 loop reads CASSPPGNQPQHF. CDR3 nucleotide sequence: TGTGCCAGCAGCCCTCCGGGTAATCAGCCCCAGCATTTT.

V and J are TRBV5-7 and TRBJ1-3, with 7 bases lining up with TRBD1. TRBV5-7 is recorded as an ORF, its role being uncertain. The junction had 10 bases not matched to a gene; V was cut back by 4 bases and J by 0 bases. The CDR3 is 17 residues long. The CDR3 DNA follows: TGTGCCAGCAGCAAAGACAGGGAGGTAGACTCTGGAAACACCATATATTTT. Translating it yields CASSKDREVDSGNTIYF.

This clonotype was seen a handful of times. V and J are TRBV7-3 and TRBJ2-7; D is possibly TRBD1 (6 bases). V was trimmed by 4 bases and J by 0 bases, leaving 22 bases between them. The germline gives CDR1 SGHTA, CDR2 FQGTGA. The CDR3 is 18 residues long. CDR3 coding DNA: TGTGCCAGCAGCTATACAAAGGACCTAAGGGGGAGCTCCTACGAGCAGTACTTC. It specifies CASSYTKDLRGSSYEQYF.

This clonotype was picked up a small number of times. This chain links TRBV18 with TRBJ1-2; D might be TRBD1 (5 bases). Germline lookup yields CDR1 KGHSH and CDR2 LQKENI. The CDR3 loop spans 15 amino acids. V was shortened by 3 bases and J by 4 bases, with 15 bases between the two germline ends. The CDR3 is CASSPPGFLGYGYTF. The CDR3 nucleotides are TGTGCCAGCTCACCTCCAGGGTTTCTCGGCTATGGCTACACCTTC.

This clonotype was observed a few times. CDR3 DNA sequence: TGCGCCAGCAGCTTGGGGCTAGCCCCAAATGAGCAGTTCTTC. Its translation: CASSLGLAPNEQFF. This chain joins TRBV5-1 and TRBJ2-1, with D maybe TRBD2 (5 bases). Germline CDR1 is SGHRS and CDR2 is YFSETQ. This CDR3 is 14 amino acids long. Trimming pared 0 bases from V and 7 bases from J, leaving 11 bases between.

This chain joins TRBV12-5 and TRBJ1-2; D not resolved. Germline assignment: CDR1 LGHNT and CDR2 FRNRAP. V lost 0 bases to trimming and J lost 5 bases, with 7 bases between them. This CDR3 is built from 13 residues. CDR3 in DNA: TGTGCTAGTGGTTTGGTGGCACCTTATGGCTACACCTTC. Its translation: CASGLVAPYGYTF. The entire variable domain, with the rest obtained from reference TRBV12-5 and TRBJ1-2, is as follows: DARVTQTPRHKVTEMGQEVTMRCQPILGHNTVFWYRQTMMQGLELLAYFRNRAPLDDSGMPKDRFSAEMPDATLATLKIQPSEPRDSAVYFCASGLVAPYGYTFGSGTRLTVV.

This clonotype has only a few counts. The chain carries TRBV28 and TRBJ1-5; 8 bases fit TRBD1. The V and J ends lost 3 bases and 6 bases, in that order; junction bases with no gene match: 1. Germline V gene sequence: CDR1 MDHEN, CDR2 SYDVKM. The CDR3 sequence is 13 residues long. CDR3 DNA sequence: TGTGCCAGCAGTTTTCAGGGGGCTCAGCCCCAGCATTTT. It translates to CASSFQGAQPQHF. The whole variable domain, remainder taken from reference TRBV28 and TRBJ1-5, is DVKVTQSSRYLVKRTGEKVFLECVQDMDHENMFWYRQDPGLGLRLIYFSYDVKMKEKGDIPEGYSVSREKKERFSLILESASTNQTSMYLCASSFQGAQPQHFGDGTRLSIL.

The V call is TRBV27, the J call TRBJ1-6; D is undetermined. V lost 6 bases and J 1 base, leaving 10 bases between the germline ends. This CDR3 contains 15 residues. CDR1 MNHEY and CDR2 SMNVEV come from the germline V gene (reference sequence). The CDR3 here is CASRGLESYNSPLHF. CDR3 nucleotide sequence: TGTGCCAGCAGGGGTTTGGAATCCTATAATTCACCCCTCCACTTT.

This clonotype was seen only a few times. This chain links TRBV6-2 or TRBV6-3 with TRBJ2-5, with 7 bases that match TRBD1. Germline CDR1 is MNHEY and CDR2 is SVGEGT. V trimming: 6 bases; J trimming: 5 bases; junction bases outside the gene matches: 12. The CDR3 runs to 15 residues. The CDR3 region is CASRPRQGSWETQYF. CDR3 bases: TGTGCCAGCAGACCGAGACAGGGTTCGTGGGAGACCCAGTACTTC.

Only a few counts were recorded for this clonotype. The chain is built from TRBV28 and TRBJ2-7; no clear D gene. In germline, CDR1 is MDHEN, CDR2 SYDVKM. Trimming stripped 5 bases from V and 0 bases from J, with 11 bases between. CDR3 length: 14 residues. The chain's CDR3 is CASSTFKTSYEQYV. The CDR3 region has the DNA TGTGCCAGCAGTACCTTTAAGACCTCCTACGAGCAGTACGTC.

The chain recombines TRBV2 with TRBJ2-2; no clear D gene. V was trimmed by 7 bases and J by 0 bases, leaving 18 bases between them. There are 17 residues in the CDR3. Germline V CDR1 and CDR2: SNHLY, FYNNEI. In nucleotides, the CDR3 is TGTGCCAGCAATACAAAGGACGGCACGACGAACACCGGGGAGCTGTTTTTT. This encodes CASNTKDGTTNTGELFF. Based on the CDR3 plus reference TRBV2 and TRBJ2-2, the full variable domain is EPEVTQTPSHQVTQMGQEVILRCVPISNHLYFYWYRQILGQKVEFLVSFYNNEISEKSEIFDDQFSVERPDGSNFTLKIRSTKLEDSAMYFCASNTKDGTTNTGELFFGEGSRLTVL.

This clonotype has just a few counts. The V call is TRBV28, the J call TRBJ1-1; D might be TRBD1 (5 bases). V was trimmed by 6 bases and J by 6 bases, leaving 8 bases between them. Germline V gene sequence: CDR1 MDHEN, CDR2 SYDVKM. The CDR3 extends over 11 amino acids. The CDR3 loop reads CASSRVAEAFF. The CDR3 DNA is TGTGCCAGCAGCAGGGTTGCTGAAGCTTTCTTT.

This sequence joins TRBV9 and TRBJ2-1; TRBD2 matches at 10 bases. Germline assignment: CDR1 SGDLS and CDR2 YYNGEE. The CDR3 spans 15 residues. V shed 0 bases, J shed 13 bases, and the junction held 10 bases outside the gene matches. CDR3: CASSVDPSGGMGQFF. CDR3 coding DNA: TGTGCCAGCAGCGTAGACCCTAGCGGGGGTATGGGACAGTTCTTC. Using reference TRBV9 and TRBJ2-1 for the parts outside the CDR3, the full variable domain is DSGVTQTPKHLITATGQRVTLRCSPRSGDLSVYWYQQSLDQGLQFLIQYYNGEERAKGNILERFSAQQFPDLHSELNLSSLELGDSALYFCASSVDPSGGMGQFFGPGTRLTVL.

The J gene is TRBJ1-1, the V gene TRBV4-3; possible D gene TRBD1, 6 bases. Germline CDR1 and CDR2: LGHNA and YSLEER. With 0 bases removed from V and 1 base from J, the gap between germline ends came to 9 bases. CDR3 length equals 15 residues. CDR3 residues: CASSQEGRGNTEAFF. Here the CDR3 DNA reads TGCGCCAGCAGCCAAGAAGGCAGGGGGAACACTGAAGCTTTCTTT.